This is a list of T cell receptor beta chains from one sample in a study of T cells after yellow fever vaccination. TCRdb used MiXCR to reprocess the 5' RACE reads, holding one entry per CDR3 protein. This table holds 300,000 to 400,000 distinct CDR3 sequences, about 4% found once. The specimen was PBMCs, collected 5 days after the yellow fever booster vaccination. The receptors derive from a man between 18 and 29 years old who received the YFV17D yellow fever vaccine. CDR3s leave out the opening cysteine and the closing phenylalanine or tryptophan. D genes are given only for firm matches.

V | D | CDR3
TRBV5-4 | TRBD1 | ASNTWAGGSDTQY
TRBV4-1 | TRBD1 | ASSLFKGADNEQF
TRBV4-1 | . | ASSQGARGLGETQY
TRBV5-1 | TRBD1 | ASSFGTGVADTQY
TRBV5-1 | . | ASSLRSGSNIQY
TRBV4-2 | . | ASSQFGGEYNEQF
TRBV7-2 | . | ASSLIGTSNQPQH
TRBV5-1 | . | ASSFLGGREAF
TRBV5-6 | . | ASSPDTRRSDTQY
TRBV3-1 | . | ASSQKGERGTDTQY
TRBV5-1 | . | ASSGGVYNEQF
TRBV5-1 | . | ASTRRGRTRETQY
TRBV20-1 | . | SAAGDTEAF
TRBV7-9 | . | ASSLEGSDTQY
TRBV7-8 | . | ASSLGRPGYGYT
TRBV5-4 | . | ASSLLYSQETQY
TRBV4-1 | TRBD1 | ASRGETGITGELF
TRBV15 | . | ATSRVDNTEAF
TRBV4-3 | . | ASSITPGHQETQY
TRBV4-3 | . | ASSQGGRSIDTQY
TRBV4-3 | . | ASSQDGATNEKLF
TRBV7-8 | . | ASSSGLQGVYEQY
TRBV5-8 | TRBD1 | ASSLGQGDTDTQY
TRBV4-2 | . | ASSQDGGSYGYT
TRBV12-3/TRBV12-4 | . | ASSSRTAMNTEAF
TRBV28 | TRBD2 | ASSPGTSGTYHRTGELF
TRBV6-5 | TRBD1 | ASRADRVGEKLF
TRBV6-5 | TRBD1 | ASSYSSDREDTEAF
TRBV5-1 | . | ASSSLGVGSTEAF
TRBV5-1 | . | ASSPDSLNTGELF
TRBV12-3/TRBV12-4 | . | ASTIYGGRSNSPLH
TRBV30 | . | AWTEGAGNQPQH
TRBV19 | TRBD1 | ASSPRPGQASEQY
TRBV7-3 | TRBD2 | ASSSSPRLAGGTDTQY
TRBV6-5 | . | ASSYSGLGYT
TRBV12-3/TRBV12-4 | . | ASSLRMPNYGYT
TRBV19 | TRBD1 | ASSTYRGNEQF
TRBV18 | TRBD1 | ASSPPQGGYEQY
TRBV5-1 | . | ASSPPAPGNTGELF
TRBV7-2 | TRBD1 | ASSLDLGTGGRSYT
TRBV6-6 | . | ASLQETQY
TRBV4-3 | . | ASSHRPRGTQETQY